Listed below are T cell receptor beta chains from one sample, sequenced in a study of shared clonotypes between healthy human individuals. Using immunoSEQ multiplex PCR, the repertoire was profiled, and TCRdb retains in-frame clones only, with some absent. Here the sample spans about 1 million clones, under 80% being singletons. Specimen: memory CD4+ T cells sorted from blood. Source of these receptors: a man aged 18 to 30 in good health. Both conserved end residues are part of each CDR3. The D gene is left open where the match is weak. Clone size appears in some rows only: once, few, many, or a class for an expanded clone.

CASAGFPSEKLFF	TGTGCCTCAGCGGGGTTCCCTAGTGAAAAACTGTTTTTT	TRBJ1-4	NA	TRBV30	NA
CASSSQGESQETQYF	TGTGCCAGCAGCTCTCAGGGGGAAAGTCAAGAGACCCAGTACTTC	TRBJ2-5	TRBD1	TRBV2	many
CASSPGRMNTEAFF	TGCGCCAGCAGCCCGGGACGGATGAACACTGAAGCTTTCTTT	TRBJ1-1	NA	TRBV5-1	few
CASSPPRINTGELFF	TGTGCCAGCAGTCCACCAAGGATCAACACCGGGGAGCTGTTTTTT	TRBJ2-2	NA	TRBV28	NA
CASGETGNNEQFF	TGTGCCAGCGGAGAGACAGGCAACAATGAGCAGTTCTTC	TRBJ2-1	NA	TRBV6-5	NA
CASSEQWGNNSPLHF	TGTGCCAGCAGTGAACAGTGGGGAAATAATTCACCCCTCCACTTT	TRBJ1-6	NA	TRBV2	NA
CASSVGTGSYDEQYF	TGTGCCAGCAGCGTCGGGACAGGGTCATATGACGAGCAGTACTTC	TRBJ2-7	TRBD1	TRBV11-2	NA
CASSERGGAYEQYF	TGCGCCAGCAGTGAAAGAGGGGGAGCCTACGAGCAGTACTTC	TRBJ2-7	NA	TRBV10-1	NA
CASRGLMSPLHF	TGTGCCAGCAGGGGCCTAATGTCACCCCTCCACTTT	TRBJ1-6	NA	TRBV27	NA
CASSLGVQETQYF	TGTGCCAGCAGTTTAGGGGTCCAAGAGACCCAGTACTTC	TRBJ2-5	NA	TRBV27	NA
CASSEGAVLSNQPQHF	TGTGCCAGCAGTGAGGGGGCGGTCCTTAGCAATCAGCCCCAGCATTTT	TRBJ1-5	NA	TRBV6-1	NA
CASSLALGQNYEQYF	TGTGCCAGCAGCTTAGCGTTGGGGCAGAACTACGAGCAGTACTTC	TRBJ2-7	NA	TRBV11-2	few
CASRLRDRPLLHF	TGTGCCAGTAGACTCCGGGACCGACCGCTCCTCCACTTT	TRBJ1-6	NA	TRBV19	once
CASSFREGGRDTQYF	TGTGCCAGCAGCTTCCGGGAGGGAGGGCGAGATACGCAGTATTTT	TRBJ2-3	TRBD2	TRBV11-2	NA
CASSSQGANQPQHF	TGTGCCAGCAGTTCACAGGGGGCCAATCAGCCCCAGCATTTT	TRBJ1-5	TRBD1	TRBV2	NA
CASRLLLTSGPLTEQFF	TGTGCCAGCAGACTATTATTAACTAGCGGCCCATTGACTGAGCAGTTCTTC	TRBJ2-1	TRBD2	TRBV27	NA
CASSRGGAIETQYF	TGTGCCAGCAGCCGCGGGGGGGCCATTGAGACCCAGTACTTC	TRBJ2-5	TRBD2	TRBV7-9	NA
CASSFRYNEQFF	TGTGCCAGCAGTTTCCGGTACAATGAGCAGTTCTTC	TRBJ2-1	NA	TRBV28	NA
CASSLTGTTNTEAFF	TGTGCCAGCTCACTAACAGGAACTACCAACACTGAAGCTTTCTTT	TRBJ1-1	NA	TRBV18	NA
CASSLRDSLNSPLHF	TGTGCCAGCAGTTTAAGGGACAGTCTAAATTCACCCCTCCACTTT	TRBJ1-6	TRBD1	TRBV27	NA
CASSLQGAGANVLTF	TGTGCCAGCAGCTTACAAGGGGCTGGGGCCAACGTCCTGACTTTC	TRBJ2-6	NA	TRBV7-3	NA
CASSFGTGKQETQYF	TGTGCCAGCAGCTTCGGGACAGGTAAACAAGAGACCCAGTACTTC	TRBJ2-5	TRBD1	TRBV5-6	NA
CASSSAGGRPKETQYF	TGTGCCAGCAGTTCCGCGGGGGGCCGCCCTAAAGAGACCCAGTACTTC	TRBJ2-5	TRBD2	TRBV5-6	NA